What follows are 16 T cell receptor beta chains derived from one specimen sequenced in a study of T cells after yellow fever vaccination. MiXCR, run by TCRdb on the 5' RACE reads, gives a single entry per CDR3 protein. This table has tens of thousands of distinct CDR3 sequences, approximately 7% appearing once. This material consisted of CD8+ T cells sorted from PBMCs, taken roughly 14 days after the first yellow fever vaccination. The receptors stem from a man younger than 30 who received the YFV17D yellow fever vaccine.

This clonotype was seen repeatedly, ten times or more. The DNA for the CDR3 is TGTGCCAGCAGCGCCAATGAGCAGTTCTTC. Protein product: CASSANEQFF. The rearrangement links TRBV7-9 to TRBJ2-1; D call uncertain. Germline CDR1 SEHNR, CDR2 FQNEAQ (reference sequence). Trimming pared 5 bases from V and 6 bases from J, leaving 2 bases between. The CDR3 has 10 amino acids. Variable domain in full (rest from reference TRBV7-9 and TRBJ2-1): DTGVSQNPRHKITKRGQNVTFRCDPISEHNRLYWYRQTLGQGPEFLTYFQNEAQLEKSRLLSDRFSAERPKGSFSTLEIQRTEQGDSAMYLCASSANEQFFGPGTRLTVL.

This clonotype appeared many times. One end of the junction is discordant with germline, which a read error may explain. The CDR3, as DNA: TGTGCCGGCAGCCGGGGGGCACCCACTGGGGAGCTGTTTTTT. It specifies CAGSRGAPTGELFF. The rearrangement links TRBV7-9 to TRBJ2-2; maybe TRBD2 (7 bases). The CDR3 is made up of 14 amino acids. Per the germline V gene, CDR1 is SEHNR and CDR2 is FQNEAQ (reference sequence). The full variable domain, in which reference TRBV7-9 and TRBJ2-2 provide the parts outside the CDR3, is DTGVSQNPRHKITKRGQNVTFRCDPISEHNRLYWYRQTLGQGPEFLTYFQNEAQLEKSRLLSDRFSAERPKGSFSTLEIQRTEQGDSAMYLCAGSRGAPTGELFFGEGSRLTVL.

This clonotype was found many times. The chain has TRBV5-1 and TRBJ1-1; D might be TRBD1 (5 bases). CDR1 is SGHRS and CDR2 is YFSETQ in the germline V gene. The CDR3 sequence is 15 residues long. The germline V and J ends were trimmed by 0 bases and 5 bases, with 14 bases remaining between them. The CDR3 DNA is TGCGCCAGCAGCTTGGCCTCTCCCGGGGGAACTGAAGCTTTCTTT. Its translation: CASSLASPGGTEAFF.

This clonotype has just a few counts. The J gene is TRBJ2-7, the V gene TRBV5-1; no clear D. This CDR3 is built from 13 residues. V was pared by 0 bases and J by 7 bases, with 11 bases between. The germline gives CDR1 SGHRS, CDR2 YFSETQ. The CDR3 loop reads CASSLEQTREQYF. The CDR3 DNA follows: TGCGCCAGCAGCTTGGAACAGACGCGTGAGCAGTACTTC.

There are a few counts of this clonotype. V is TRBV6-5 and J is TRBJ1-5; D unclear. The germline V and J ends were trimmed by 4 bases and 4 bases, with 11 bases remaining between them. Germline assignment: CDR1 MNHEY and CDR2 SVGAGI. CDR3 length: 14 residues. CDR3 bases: TGTGCCAGCAGTTCGCCGGGAGGGAATCAGCCCCAGCATTTT. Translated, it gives CASSSPGGNQPQHF.

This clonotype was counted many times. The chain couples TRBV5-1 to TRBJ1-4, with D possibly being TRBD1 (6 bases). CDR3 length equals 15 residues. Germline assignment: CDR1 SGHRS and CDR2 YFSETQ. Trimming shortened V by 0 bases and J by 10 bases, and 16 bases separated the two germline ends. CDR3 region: CASSLAKQGTSKLFF. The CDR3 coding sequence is TGCGCCAGCAGCTTGGCCAAACAGGGAACCTCAAAACTGTTTTTT.

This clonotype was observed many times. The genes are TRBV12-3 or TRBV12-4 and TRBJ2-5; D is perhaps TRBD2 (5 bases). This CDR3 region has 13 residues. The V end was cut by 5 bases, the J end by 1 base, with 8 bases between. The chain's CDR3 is CASSPGLQETQYF. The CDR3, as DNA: TGTGCCAGCAGTCCCGGACTCCAAGAGACCCAGTACTTC.

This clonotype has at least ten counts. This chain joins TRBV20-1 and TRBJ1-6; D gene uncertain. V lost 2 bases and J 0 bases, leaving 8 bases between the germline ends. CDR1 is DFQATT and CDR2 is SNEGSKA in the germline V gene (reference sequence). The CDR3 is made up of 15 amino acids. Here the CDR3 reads CSARTSRSYNSPLHF. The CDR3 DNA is TGCAGTGCTAGAACTTCTCGCTCCTATAATTCACCCCTCCACTTT.

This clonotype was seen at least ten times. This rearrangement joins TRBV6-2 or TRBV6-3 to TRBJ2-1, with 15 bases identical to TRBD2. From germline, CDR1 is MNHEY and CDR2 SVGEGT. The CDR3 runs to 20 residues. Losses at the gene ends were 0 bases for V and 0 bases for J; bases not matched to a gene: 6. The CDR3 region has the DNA TGTGCCAGCAGTTACTCGACTTGGACTAGCGGGGGGGCCTCCTACAATGAGCAGTTCTTC. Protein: CASSYSTWTSGGASYNEQFF.

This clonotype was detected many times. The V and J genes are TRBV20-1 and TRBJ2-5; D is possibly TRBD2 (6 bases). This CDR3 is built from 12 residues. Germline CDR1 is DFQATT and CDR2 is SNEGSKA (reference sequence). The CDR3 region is CIKILAWETQYF. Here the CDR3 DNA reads TGCATTAAAATACTAGCATGGGAGACCCAGTACTTC.

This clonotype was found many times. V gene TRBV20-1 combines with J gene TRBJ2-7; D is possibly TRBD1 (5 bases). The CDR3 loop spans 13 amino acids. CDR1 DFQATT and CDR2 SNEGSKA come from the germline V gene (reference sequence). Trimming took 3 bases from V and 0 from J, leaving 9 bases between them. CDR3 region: CSASLDSSYEQYV. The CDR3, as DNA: TGCAGTGCTAGTCTCGACAGCTCCTACGAGCAGTACGTC.

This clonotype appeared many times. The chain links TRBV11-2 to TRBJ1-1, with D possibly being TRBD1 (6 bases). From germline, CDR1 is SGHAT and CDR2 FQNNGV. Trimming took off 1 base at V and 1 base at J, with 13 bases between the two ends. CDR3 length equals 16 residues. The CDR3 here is CASSLGWGLRNTEAFF. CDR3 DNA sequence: TGTGCCAGCAGCTTAGGTTGGGGGCTTAGGAACACTGAAGCTTTCTTT.

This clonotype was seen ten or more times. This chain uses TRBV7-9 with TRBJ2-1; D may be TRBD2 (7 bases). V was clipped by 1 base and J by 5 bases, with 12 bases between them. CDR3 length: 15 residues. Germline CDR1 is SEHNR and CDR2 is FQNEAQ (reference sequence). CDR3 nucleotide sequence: TGTGCCAGCAGCTTAGTGGGGGGGGCCAACAATGAGCAGTTCTTC. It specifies CASSLVGGANNEQFF.

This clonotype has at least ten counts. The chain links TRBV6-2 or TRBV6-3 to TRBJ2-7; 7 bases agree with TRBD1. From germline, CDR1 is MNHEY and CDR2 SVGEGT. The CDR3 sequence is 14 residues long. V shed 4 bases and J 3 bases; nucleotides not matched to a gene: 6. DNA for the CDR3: TGTGCCAGCAGTTCTGGGACAGCTATCTACGAGCAGTACGTC. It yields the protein CASSSGTAIYEQYV.

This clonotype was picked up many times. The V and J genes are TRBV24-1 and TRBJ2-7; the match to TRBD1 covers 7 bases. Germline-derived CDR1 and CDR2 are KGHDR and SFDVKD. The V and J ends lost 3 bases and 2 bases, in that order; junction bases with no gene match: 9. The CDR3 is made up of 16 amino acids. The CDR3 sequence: CATSDRDSQYAYEQYV. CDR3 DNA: TGTGCCACCAGTGATAGGGACAGCCAGTACGCCTACGAGCAGTACGTC.

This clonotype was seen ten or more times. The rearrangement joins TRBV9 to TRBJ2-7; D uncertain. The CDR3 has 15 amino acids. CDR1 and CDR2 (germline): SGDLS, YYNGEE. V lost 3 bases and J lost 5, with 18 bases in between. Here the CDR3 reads CASSAGPSSNHEQYF. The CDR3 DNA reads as TGTGCCAGCAGCGCAGGACCCTCATCAAACCACGAGCAGTACTTC.